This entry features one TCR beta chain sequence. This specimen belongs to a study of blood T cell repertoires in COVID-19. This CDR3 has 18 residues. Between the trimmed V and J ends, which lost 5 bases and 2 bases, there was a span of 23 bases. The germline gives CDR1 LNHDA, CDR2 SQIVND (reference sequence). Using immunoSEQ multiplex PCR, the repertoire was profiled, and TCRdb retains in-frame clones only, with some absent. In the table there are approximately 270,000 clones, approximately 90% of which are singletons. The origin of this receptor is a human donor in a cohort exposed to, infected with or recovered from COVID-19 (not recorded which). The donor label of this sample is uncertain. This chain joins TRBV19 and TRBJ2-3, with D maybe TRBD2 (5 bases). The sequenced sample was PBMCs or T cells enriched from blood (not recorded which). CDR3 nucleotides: TGTGCCAGTAGTGAATTAGCGTGGAACCTGGTGCTCACAGATACGCAGTATTTT. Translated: CASSELAWNLVLTDTQYF.